Below are 29 T cell receptor beta chains sequenced from a single sample in a study of long-term antiretroviral therapy in people with HIV. Survey level was the resolution at which the v3.0 immunoSEQ assay ran. Sequencing used immunoSEQ multiplex PCR; TCRdb keeps in-frame clones, though not all of them. Of roughly 19,000 clones listed, 80% to 95% are singletons. Sequencing used unsorted PBMCs, obtained 4.4 years after starting antiretroviral therapy. Source of these receptors: a woman between 50 and 59 years old with HIV.

The chain combines TRBV5-6 with TRBJ1-2, with 11 bases fitting TRBD1. The CDR3 contains 14 residues. The V gene's germline CDR1 is SGHDT and CDR2 YYEEEE. J gave up 13 bases and V 4 bases, and 12 bases lay outside the gene matches. In DNA, the CDR3 is TGTGCCAGCAGCGGTGGGACAGGGGGTGGGGAAGCCACCTTC. Translated: CASSGGTGGGEATF.

The chain recombines TRBV29-1 with TRBJ1-5; TRBD1 is a possible D gene (6 bases). The CDR3 runs to 13 residues. The V gene lost 4 bases and the J gene lost 7 bases, with 14 bases spanning the gap. Germline CDR1 reads SQVTM; CDR2 reads ANQGSEA. CDR3 in DNA: TGCAGCGTTGTGTCGGACAGTTCACAGCCCCAGCATTTT. This encodes CSVVSDSSQPQHF.

V usage is TRBV19 and J usage is TRBJ1-2; 7 bases are shared with TRBD1. Trimming at V came to 6 bases and at J to 3 bases, leaving 4 bases not matched to a gene. Germline CDR1 is LNHDA and CDR2 is SQIVND (reference sequence). The CDR3 contains 13 residues. The CDR3 DNA reads as TGTGCCAGTAGAGCCGACAGGGACTATGGCTACACCTTC. Protein product: CASRADRDYGYTF.

This clone was seen a single time. The rearrangement uses TRBV9 and TRBJ1-2, with 8 bases matching TRBD1. The CDR3 is 15 amino acids. Germline V lookup: CDR1 SGDLS, CDR2 YYNGEE. J gave up 6 bases and V 2 bases, and 9 bases lay outside the gene matches. CDR3 DNA sequence: TGTGCCAGCAGCGTCGACCGGACAGGGAGGAATGGCTACACCTTC. It encodes CASSVDRTGRNGYTF.

The V call is TRBV19, the J call TRBJ1-5, with D uncertain. CDR1 and CDR2 (germline): LNHDA, SQIVND (reference sequence). Between the trimmed V and J ends, which lost 2 bases and 5 bases, there was a span of 16 bases. This CDR3 is 16 amino acids long. DNA of the CDR3: TGTGCCAGTAGTATAATGGGTGGGGTTGGGGATCAGCCCCAGCATTTT. This gives the protein CASSIMGGVGDQPQHF.

This clone was found a few times. The V call is TRBV25-1, the J call TRBJ2-3, with TRBD2 identical over 12 bases. Germline V gene lookup returns CDR1 MGHDK and CDR2 SYGVNS. V shed 8 bases, J shed 5 bases, and the junction held 2 bases outside the gene matches. This CDR3 is built from 13 residues. The CDR3 protein is CASGLAGRDTQYF. The CDR3 bases are TGTGCCAGCGGACTAGCGGGGCGAGATACGCAGTATTTT.

V is TRBV5-4 and J is TRBJ1-1; a weak D match, TRBD1 (5 bases). V was pared by 4 bases and J by 5 bases, with 12 bases between. Looked up from germline, CDR1 is SGHNT and CDR2 is YYREEE (reference sequence). The CDR3 length is 13 residues. CDR3 protein: CASSPGVRTEAFF. The CDR3 DNA is TGTGCCAGCAGCCCGGGGGTGAGGACTGAAGCTTTCTTT.

DNA for the CDR3: TGTGCCAGCACCTCGGACAGGGGGAGCAATCAGCCCCAGCATTTT. Translating gives CASTSDRGSNQPQHF. The rearrangement joins TRBV6-6 to TRBJ1-5, with TRBD1 identical over 10 bases. The junction had 4 bases not matched to a gene; V was cut back by 7 bases and J by 1 base. Looked up from germline, CDR1 is MNHNY and CDR2 is SVGAGI (reference sequence). The CDR3 sequence is 15 residues long.

This clone was detected only once. This sequence joins TRBV2 and TRBJ1-2; D is possibly TRBD1 (5 bases). Trimming left V 7 bases short and J 7 bases short, with 16 bases between. The CDR3 is 13 residues long. The germline gives CDR1 SNHLY, CDR2 FYNNEI. CDR3 loop: CASIRGWVGGYTF. As DNA, the CDR3 is TGTGCCAGCATCCGGGGGTGGGTCGGTGGCTACACCTTC.

The rearrangement joins TRBV30 to TRBJ1-3; 7 bases are shared with TRBD1. Germline V gives CDR1 GTSNPN, CDR2 SVGIG (reference sequence). The CDR3 loop spans 13 amino acids. V shed 4 bases, J shed 1 base, and the junction held 1 base outside the gene matches. The DNA for the CDR3 is TGTGCCTGGACAGGGGGATCTGGAAACACCATATATTTT. This gives the protein CAWTGGSGNTIYF.

The J gene is TRBJ1-1, the V gene TRBV7-3; no definite D call. The CDR3 runs 13 residues. Per the germline V gene, CDR1 is SGHTA and CDR2 is FQGTGA. V lost 4 bases and J lost 1, with 7 bases in between. CDR3 in amino acids: CASSSTGNTEAFF. The CDR3 DNA sequence: TGTGCCAGCAGCTCTACTGGGAACACTGAAGCTTTCTTT.

The chain recombines TRBV14 with TRBJ2-3; no definite D call. CDR1 and CDR2 from the germline V gene are SGHDN and FVKESK. The CDR3 is 12 amino acids. Trimming left V 0 bases short and J 3 bases short, with 1 base between. Here the CDR3 reads CASSQDTDTQYF. The CDR3 nucleotides read TGTGCCAGCAGCCAAGATACAGATACGCAGTATTTT.

V and J are TRBV5-1 and TRBJ1-4; no clear D gene. Looked up from germline, CDR1 is SGHRS and CDR2 is YFSETQ. Between the trimmed V and J ends, which lost 7 bases and 6 bases, there was a span of 10 bases. CDR3 length: 12 amino acids. The CDR3 is CASRYSDEKLFF. The CDR3 nucleotides are TGCGCCAGCCGATACAGCGATGAAAAACTGTTTTTT.

This chain uses TRBV7-6 with TRBJ1-1, with 9 nucleotides matching TRBD1. This CDR3 is 16 amino acids long. Unmatched junction bases numbered 6, after V lost 4 bases and J lost 0 bases. The germline V gene has CDR1 SGHVS and CDR2 FNYEAQ. CDR3 residues: CASSSTGTGLNTEAFF. The CDR3 DNA reads as TGTGCCAGCAGCTCCACCGGGACAGGGTTGAACACTGAAGCTTTCTTT.

The chain uses TRBV6-5 and TRBJ1-2; 8 nucleotides line up with TRBD1. V was clipped by 4 bases and J by 7 bases; unmatched bases: 8. The CDR3 has 14 residues. Germline loops: CDR1 MNHEY, CDR2 SVGAGI. CDR3 DNA: TGTGCCAGCAGTTTGGACAGGGTTTCAGGTGGCTACACCTTC. Amino acids: CASSLDRVSGGYTF.

This sequence joins TRBV5-8 and TRBJ1-1, with 10 bases aligning to TRBD1. The V and J ends lost 6 bases and 1 base, in that order; junction bases with no gene match: 3. The CDR3 covers 14 residues. Germline values: CDR1 SGHTS, CDR2 YDEGEE. CDR3 bases: TGTGCCAGCAAATGGACAGGGGGGAACACTGAAGCTTTCTTT. Translation: CASKWTGGNTEAFF.

Written as DNA, the CDR3 is TGCAGTGCGCCGGGACAGGGGGTGAATAGCGGGGGGGCCTATGATGAGCAGTTCTTC. Encoded protein: CSAPGQGVNSGGAYDEQFF. V is TRBV29-1 and J is TRBJ2-1; D is tentatively TRBD1 or TRBD2 (11 bases each). From germline, CDR1 is SQVTM and CDR2 ANQGSEA. CDR3 length equals 19 residues.

The gene calls are TRBV7-2 and TRBJ2-7, with no clear D. Germline V gene lookup returns CDR1 SGHTA and CDR2 FQGNSA. Trimming left V 4 bases short and J 2 bases short, with 9 bases between. The length of the CDR3 is 13 residues. The CDR3 DNA sequence: TGTGCCAGCAGCTCCCCAGGACCCTACGAGCAGTACTTC. Encoded protein: CASSSPGPYEQYF. Based on the CDR3 plus reference TRBV7-2 and TRBJ2-7, the full variable domain is GAGVSQSPSNKVTEKGKDVELRCDPISGHTALYWYRQSLGQGLEFLIYFQGNSAPDKSGLPSDRFSAERTGGSVSTLTIQRTQQEDSAVYLCASSSPGPYEQYFGPGTRLTVT.

The rearrangement uses TRBV5-4 and TRBJ2-1; D not certain. CDR3 length: 16 amino acids. Per germline, CDR1 SGHNT and CDR2 YYREEE (reference sequence). Trimming took 4 bases from V and 5 from J, leaving 19 bases between them. CDR3 amino acids: CASSRPGRSLHNEQFF. The CDR3 DNA is TGTGCCAGCAGCCGTCCCGGCCGGAGTCTCCACAATGAGCAGTTCTTC.

The chain joins TRBV10-1 to TRBJ2-3; 13 bases align to TRBD2. Germline V gene sequence: CDR1 WNHNN, CDR2 SYGVQD (reference sequence). Trimming took 10 bases from V and 4 from J; bases not matched to a gene: 8. This CDR3 has 15 residues. CDR3: CATATSGGTADTQYF. The CDR3 region has the DNA TGCGCCACCGCGACTAGCGGGGGGACCGCAGATACGCAGTATTTT.

The chain recombines TRBV2 with TRBJ1-6, with D hard to call. Germline V CDR1 and CDR2: SNHLY, FYNNEI. The germline V and J ends were trimmed by 6 bases and 10 bases, with 19 bases remaining between them. The CDR3 is 15 residues long. DNA for the CDR3: TGTGCCAGCAGGGCCCTCCGCTCGGGGAGCTCACCCCTCCACTTT. Its translation: CASRALRSGSSPLHF.

V is TRBV6-5 and J is TRBJ1-6, with D uncertain. Germline CDR1 is MNHEY and CDR2 is SVGAGI. The CDR3 contains 15 residues. The ends were cut back, 2 bases at V and 7 bases at J, with 12 bases in the middle. The CDR3 nucleotides read TGTGCCAGCAGTTACGATGGCCTCGGGAATTCACCCCTCCACTTT. It encodes CASSYDGLGNSPLHF.

The chain carries TRBV5-1 and TRBJ1-4, with 8 bases fitting TRBD1. Germline loops: CDR1 SGHRS, CDR2 YFSETQ. The CDR3 contains 14 residues. V trimming: 4 bases; J trimming: 3 bases; junction bases outside the gene matches: 2. DNA of the CDR3: TGCGCCAGCAGCACAGGGGGAGCTAATGAAAAACTGTTTTTT. Its protein is CASSTGGANEKLFF.

This chain links TRBV5-4 with TRBJ1-1; TRBD1 matches 7 bases. CDR3 size: 15 residues. V dropped 3 bases and J dropped 0; count of bases not matched to a gene: 5. Germline lookup yields CDR1 SGHNT and CDR2 YYREEE (reference sequence). This CDR3 reads CASSSRTGLNTEAFF. CDR3 nucleotides: TGTGCCAGCAGCTCAAGGACAGGCTTGAACACTGAAGCTTTCTTT.

The genes are TRBV4-3 and TRBJ2-1, with 7 bases that match TRBD2. This CDR3 is built from 13 residues. J was trimmed by 7 bases and V by 1 base; bases with no gene match: 1. Germline CDR1 LGHNA, CDR2 YSLEER. The CDR3 DNA reads TGCGCCAGCAGCCAAGGGGGGGGGAATGAGCAGTTCTTC. It specifies CASSQGGGNEQFF.

This rearrangement joins TRBV7-2 to TRBJ1-1; D not certain. Germline CDR1 and CDR2: SGHTA and FQGNSA. The CDR3 runs 13 residues. Trimming pared 5 bases from V and 11 bases from J, leaving 18 bases between. CDR3 loop: CASSLSRGDEAFF. The CDR3 bases are TGTGCCAGCAGCCTTAGTCGGGGTGACGAGGCTTTCTTT.

This chain uses TRBV5-8 with TRBJ1-2; no reliable D call. This CDR3 spans 15 amino acids. V was cut by 4 bases and J by 6 bases, with 19 bases left in between. CDR1 is SGHTS and CDR2 is YDEGEE in the germline V gene. The CDR3: CASSPELFRKDGYTF. CDR3 bases: TGTGCCAGCAGCCCTGAACTGTTTAGGAAGGATGGCTACACCTTC.

This chain uses TRBV6-5 with TRBJ1-2; 7 nucleotides align to TRBD1. Germline values: CDR1 MNHEY, CDR2 SVGAGI. The CDR3 is 14 amino acids. Germline trimming cut 6 bases from V and 3 bases from J; bases unmatched to any gene: 7. The CDR3 spells CASSDLDRDYGYTF. The CDR3, as DNA: TGTGCCAGCAGCGACCTTGACAGGGACTATGGCTACACCTTC.

This clone has only a few counts. The chain is built from TRBV19 and TRBJ2-7; 8 nucleotides line up with TRBD1. Per germline, CDR1 LNHDA and CDR2 SQIVND (reference sequence). CDR3 length: 13 amino acids. V gave up 5 bases and J gave up 4 bases; unmatched junction bases: 4. The CDR3 loop is CASSSRQGYEQYF. In DNA, the CDR3 is TGTGCCAGTAGTTCGAGACAGGGGTACGAGCAGTACTTC.